The rows below give T cell receptor beta chains drawn from one sample of a study of cytotoxic CD8 clonotypes in ibrutinib-treated CLL. Produced via immunoSEQ multiplex PCR; TCRdb's table is partial and in-frame only. Of 65,000 to 80,000 clones detected, 83% appear once; the ten largest clones hold about 39%. This sample comprised PBMCs, obtained after 24 months of ibrutinib treatment. These TCRs come from a human donor with chronic lymphocytic leukemia. Both conserved end residues are trimmed from each CDR3.

j_call v_call cdr3_aa
TRBJ1-5 TRBV28 ASSSWQPGQPQH
TRBJ2-1 TRBV5-1 ASKGLAGGPGGYEQF
TRBJ1-2 TRBV5-4 ASSSQGVGGYT
TRBJ2-7 TRBV28 ASRLGGYSSYEQY
TRBJ2-2 TRBV10-2 ASRTGTSGGSNTGELF
TRBJ2-7 TRBV6-6 ASRVNANTYEQY
TRBJ1-4 TRBV28 ASRPTSQGRRGGNEKLF
TRBJ2-1 TRBV19 ASQSRRDNEQF
TRBJ1-5 TRBV12-5 ASGLPPLYSAGTELNQPQH
TRBJ1-6 TRBV6-5 ASSSSSTGDNSPLH
TRBJ2-2 TRBV4-3 ASSQEEGTGELF
TRBJ2-1 TRBV5-4 ASSLGTSGRGYNEQF
TRBJ2-7 TRBV10-1 ASAYYYEQY
TRBJ2-6 TRBV9 ASSAGGYSGANVLT
TRBJ1-2 TRBV28 ASSQQPTGGYGYT
TRBJ2-3 TRBV6-6 ASSYPGNADTQY
TRBJ2-1 TRBV4-3 ASSHAGLAENEQF
TRBJ1-2 TRBV7-8 ASSLARGYGYT